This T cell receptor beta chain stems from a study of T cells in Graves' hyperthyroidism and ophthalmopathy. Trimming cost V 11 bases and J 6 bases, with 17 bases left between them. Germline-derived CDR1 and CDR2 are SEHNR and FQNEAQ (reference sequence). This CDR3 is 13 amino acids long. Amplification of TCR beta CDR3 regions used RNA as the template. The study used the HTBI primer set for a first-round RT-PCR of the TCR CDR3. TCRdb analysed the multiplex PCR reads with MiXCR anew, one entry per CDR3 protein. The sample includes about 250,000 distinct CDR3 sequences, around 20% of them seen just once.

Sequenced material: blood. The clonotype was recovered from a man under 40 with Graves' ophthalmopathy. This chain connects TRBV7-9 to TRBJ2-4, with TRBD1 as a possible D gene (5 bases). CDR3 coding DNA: TGTGCCCACAGGAGACTCTCGGGAAACATTCAGTACTTC. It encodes CAHRRLSGNIQYF.